These T cell receptor beta chains were read from a single sample in a study of control samples from healthy donors and cancer patients. TCRdb's copy holds only in-frame clones and misses some; the assay was immunoSEQ multiplex PCR. This sample has 70,000 to 80,000 clones, with around nine tenths found just once. Sequenced input: PBMCs. Every receptor here comes from an older woman with head and neck cancer. Both conserved end residues are part of each CDR3. A D gene is named only where the DNA matches it firmly. Size tells how often a clone was seen (once, few, many) or the class of an expanded clone, and some rows leave it out.

j_gene: TRBJ2-5; d_gene: -; abundance: -; v_gene: TRBV27; CDR3aa: CATKPGIQETQYF; CDR3nt: TGTGCCACCAAACCGGGGATCCAAGAGACCCAGTACTTC
j_gene: TRBJ2-7; d_gene: TRBD2; abundance: -; v_gene: TRBV24-1; CDR3aa: CATSDPDSGSLLYEQYF; CDR3nt: TGTGCCACCAGTGATCCTGATAGCGGGAGTCTTCTCTACGAGCAGTACTTC
j_gene: TRBJ1-1; d_gene: -; abundance: -; v_gene: TRBV7-3; CDR3aa: CASSSRGGTNTEAFF; CDR3nt: TGTGCCAGCAGCTCTCGAGGGGGGACGAACACTGAAGCTTTCTTT
j_gene: TRBJ1-5; d_gene: TRBD1; abundance: once; v_gene: TRBV10-3; CDR3aa: CAISEGQGNNQPQHF; CDR3nt: TGTGCCATCAGTGAGGGACAGGGGAATAATCAGCCCCAGCATTTT
j_gene: TRBJ1-2; d_gene: -; abundance: -; v_gene: TRBV6-6; CDR3aa: CASSYWENYGYTF; CDR3nt: TGTGCCAGCAGTTACTGGGAAAACTATGGCTACACCTTC
j_gene: TRBJ1-2; d_gene: -; abundance: -; v_gene: TRBV7-2; CDR3aa: CASSPGSGLYGYTF; CDR3nt: TGTGCCAGCAGCCCAGGGTCGGGTCTTTATGGCTACACCTTC
j_gene: TRBJ1-6; d_gene: TRBD1; abundance: -; v_gene: TRBV9; CDR3aa: CASSVWDSLNSNSPLHF; CDR3nt: TGTGCCAGCAGCGTATGGGACAGCTTAAACTCTAATTCACCCCTCCACTTT
j_gene: TRBJ2-3; d_gene: TRBD1; abundance: -; v_gene: TRBV6-5; CDR3aa: CASSYSGTGGTDTQYF; CDR3nt: TGTGCCAGCAGTTACTCGGGGACAGGGGGCACAGATACGCAGTATTTT
j_gene: TRBJ2-5; d_gene: -; abundance: -; v_gene: TRBV29-1; CDR3aa: CSVGSNQETQYF; CDR3nt: TGCAGCGTTGGCAGCAACCAAGAGACCCAGTACTTC
j_gene: TRBJ2-1; d_gene: TRBD1; abundance: -; v_gene: TRBV20-1; CDR3aa: CSASGRGQYNEQFF; CDR3nt: TGCAGTGCTAGTGGTCGGGGACAGTACAATGAGCAGTTCTTC
j_gene: TRBJ1-5; d_gene: -; abundance: -; v_gene: TRBV6-5; CDR3aa: CASREDGTQPQHF; CDR3nt: TGTGCCAGCAGGGAGGACGGGACCCAGCCCCAGCATTTT
j_gene: TRBJ1-1; d_gene: -; abundance: once; v_gene: TRBV4-2; CDR3aa: CASSQGGYTEAFF; CDR3nt: TGTGCCAGCAGCCAAGGCGGTTACACTGAAGCTTTCTTT
j_gene: TRBJ2-2; d_gene: -; abundance: -; v_gene: TRBV5-4; CDR3aa: CASTDPAENTGELFF; CDR3nt: TGTGCCAGCACGGATCCGGCGGAGAACACCGGGGAGCTGTTTTTT
j_gene: TRBJ1-1; d_gene: -; abundance: few; v_gene: TRBV11-2; CDR3aa: CASSLFRGNTEAFF; CDR3nt: TGTGCCAGCAGCTTATTCAGAGGGAACACTGAAGCTTTCTTT
j_gene: TRBJ2-3; d_gene: TRBD1; abundance: -; v_gene: TRBV27; CDR3aa: CASSPRWTGFGYYSDTQYF; CDR3nt: TGTGCCAGCAGCCCCCGATGGACAGGGTTTGGATATTACTCAGATACGCAGTATTTT
j_gene: TRBJ1-5; d_gene: TRBD1; abundance: -; v_gene: TRBV19; CDR3aa: CASSIPNRGGGNQPQHF; CDR3nt: TGTGCCAGTAGTATTCCGAACAGGGGCGGGGGCAATCAGCCCCAGCATTTT
j_gene: TRBJ1-2; d_gene: TRBD1; abundance: once; v_gene: TRBV27; CDR3aa: CASSYRTGEGYTF; CDR3nt: TGTGCCAGCAGTTATCGGACAGGGGAGGGCTACACCTTC
j_gene: TRBJ1-2; d_gene: -; abundance: -; v_gene: TRBV6-2/TRBV6-3; CDR3aa: CASSSGLGAGYGYTF; CDR3nt: TGTGCCAGCAGTTCGGGTTTGGGGGCAGGATATGGCTACACCTTC
j_gene: TRBJ2-3; d_gene: -; abundance: -; v_gene: TRBV5-4; CDR3aa: CASSLFGPGTDTQYF; CDR3nt: -
j_gene: TRBJ2-3; d_gene: -; abundance: -; v_gene: TRBV5-1; CDR3aa: CASSLRATPGRGSSTDTQYF; CDR3nt: TGCGCCAGCAGCTTGAGAGCTACTCCGGGACGCGGGTCTAGCACAGATACGCAGTATTTT
j_gene: TRBJ2-3; d_gene: -; abundance: -; v_gene: TRBV6-5; CDR3aa: CASTDTLNTQYF; CDR3nt: TGTGCCAGCACGGACACTCTGAATACGCAGTATTTT
j_gene: TRBJ1-1; d_gene: -; abundance: once; v_gene: TRBV6-2/TRBV6-3; CDR3aa: CASSGAVGVNTEAFF; CDR3nt: TGTGCCAGCAGTGGGGCGGTGGGGGTGAACACTGAAGCTTTCTTT
j_gene: TRBJ1-1; d_gene: TRBD1; abundance: -; v_gene: TRBV18; CDR3aa: CASSPADRENTEAFF; CDR3nt: TGTGCCAGCTCACCGGCGGACAGGGAGAACACTGAAGCTTTCTTT
j_gene: TRBJ2-2; d_gene: -; abundance: -; v_gene: TRBV18; CDR3aa: CASSPTVRGSETGELFF; CDR3nt: TGTGCCAGCTCACCAACGGTCCGGGGAAGTGAAACCGGGGAGCTGTTTTTT